The source of this TCR beta chain is a study of blood T cell repertoires in COVID-19. Study context: Researchers got acute and convalescent COVID-19 samples from the United States, Italy and Spain.

The CDR3 sequence is 13 residues long. Unmatched junction bases numbered 2, after V lost 5 bases and J lost 4 bases. Original data processing: Nucleated cell number was recorded as an estimate derived from reference gene primer amplification. The assay was immunoSEQ multiplex PCR, and TCRdb's table has in-frame clones only and misses some. V, J and clone size derive from that table, while D and trimming were established from the DNA sequence. Found here are about 530,000 clones, 70% to 90% of them singletons; the top ten hold 7.5% to 9%. This receptor was taken from a woman in her 50s with COVID-19, enrolled during active disease. This chain uses TRBV12-3 or TRBV12-4 with TRBJ1-2, with 9 nucleotides matching TRBD1. The specimen was peripheral blood. CDR3 DNA: TGTGCCAGCAGTCCGACAGGGGGCTATGGCTACACCTTC. Its protein product is CASSPTGGYGYTF.